Many counts were recorded for the clone carrying this T cell receptor (beta chain). The antigen remains undetermined. CD8+CD57+ cell expansion had been shown by flow cytometry in patients chosen for sequencing. Severe acquired aplastic anemia was present in every patient. The V and J ends lost 3 bases and 7 bases respectively, with 10 bases between them. This CDR3 is built from 13 residues. The germline V gene encodes CDR1 LGHDT and CDR2 YNNKEL (reference sequence). The entry originates in a study of CD8+CD57+ T cells in acquired aplastic anemia. Background on the study: Each DNA sample taken from sorted CD4+ and CD8+ cells came to around 3.4 ug on average.

Genomic DNA acted as the template from which TCR beta VDJ combination and CDR3 sequence profiling were carried out. TCRdb analysed the reads with MiXCR anew, one entry per CDR3 protein. The data contain 250,000 to 350,000 distinct CDR3 sequences, about 50% of them seen just once; the ten biggest clones take up roughly 1.3%. Study findings and constraints: Patients and controls had in common 25 to 30 CD8+ CDR3 sequences.

The sample consisted of sorted CD4+, CD8+, or CD8+CD57+ T cells (not recorded which) from PBMCs. The receptor comes from a human donor with aplastic anemia. J is TRBJ1-5 and V is TRBV3-1, with D unresolved. The CDR3 is CASSQGIGQPQHF. Here the CDR3 DNA reads TGTGCCAGCAGCCAGGGCATTGGCCAGCCCCAGCATTTT.